This T cell receptor beta chain comes out of a study of long-term antiretroviral therapy in people with HIV (dated by TCRdb to between 2021 and 2022). Context from the whole study: Collection of the earliest samples took place about a decade ahead of the 2015 WHO recommendation for immediate ART, at a time when ART was typically delayed until CD4 counts fell. A retrospective serial study tested whether changes in peripheral blood TRB repertoire composition and diversity were associated with ART initiation and durable HIV suppression. A total of 192 cryopreserved PBMC samples were contributed to the cohort by 30 adults with confirmed HIV infection, with samples collected serially over a mean of roughly six years (range 1-12). About 35% of the 30 participants with HIV were female. No cross-contamination during QIAcube processing turned up in test extractions that ran a monoclonal T-cell line alongside 33 polyclonal samples.

Trimming removed 5 bases from V and 9 bases from J, leaving 17 bases between the germline ends. From a lookup of the germline V gene, CDR1 and CDR2 are SGHVS and FQNEAQ. The CDR3 sequence holds 15 residues, the cysteine and phenylalanine included. The retained sequence is limited to the CDR3, 45 bases, with the frame set at the first base. To be included, a participant needed at least one PBMC sample from before ART initiation plus at least two post-ART samples. Treatment was received in the United States of America by all participants with HIV. Before DNA extraction, cryopreserved samples of roughly 1-10 million PBMC were thawed and washed. At the time of the earliest PBMC sample, participants with HIV were aged between roughly 20 and 55 years. Each participant contributed PBMC samples from 1-4 timepoints before ART initiation and 2-8 timepoints after ART initiation, with a median of 7 samples. For every participant, serial HIV viral load, CD4+ T-cell count, ART history and demographic data were obtained. A Qiagen kit on a QIAcube was used to extract genomic DNA from unsorted PBMC, with samples processed in batches of 12.

The study at large found these results: Narrower CDR3 length ranges were observed in HIV repertoires than in controls, and an antigen-experienced repertoire with only a slight naive shift after ART was suggested by the network structure. The samples were dated from about 2004 to 2018, and the ART regimens that were used may be less effective than current ART regimens. At every time point, the repertoire was dominated by expanded TRB clones first identified before ART initiation, although this dominance fluctuated and, in many PLHIV, declined after ART. ART initiation was associated with a significant increase in TRB diversity, but diversity stayed significantly below transplant donor controls even after long-term ART. Because cell numbers in pre-ART samples were limited, unsorted PBMC were profiled instead of sorted CD4+ and CD8+ T cells. Because PBMC availability was limited, only the TCR beta chain was sequenced, with no alpha chain pairing. No data were available on ART adherence, viral resistance or therapy changes, limiting inferences about post-ART repertoire changes.

The immunoSEQ hsTCRB v3.0 assay was used at survey level resolution for TRB variable region sequencing. The target sequencing depth for TRB was 40,000-50,000 T-cell genomes per sample. An Illumina MiSeq with a v3 150-cycle kit was used to sequence the pooled TRB libraries. The original pipeline was this. Repertoire analysis was run in R within a reproducible Nextflow workflow that covered QC, data transformation and analysis. LymphoSeq2, an R package for exploring AIRR-Seq data, was used to implement custom analyses. A few samples that yielded fewer than 5000 total TRB sequences were excluded, so that approximately 200 HIV repertoires were analyzed. Among the approximately 190 retained HIV repertoires, some 60 were collected before ART initiation and more than 120 after ART initiation. Repertoires were downsampled to 5000 TRB nucleotide sequences, and summary statistics were averaged over 100 downsampling iterations. TRB sequences were retained for analysis only if CDR3 regions of at least seven amino acids were present. Diversity was assessed using a clonality score derived from Shannon entropy and using the Gini coefficient. In the repertoire networks, any two of the top 5000 CDR3 amino acid sequences were linked whenever the two sequences differed by an edit distance of one. For TRB CDR3 amino acid sequences, GLIPH2 was used to predict antigen specificity groups and MHC restriction. To flag known associations with CMV, EBV, HIV or tissue antigens, CDR3 amino acid sequences were compared against VDJdb and McPAS-TCR. Pre-ART, post-ART and control groups were compared with Wilcoxon signed-rank tests and Holm-Bonferroni correction. Drawn from immuneACCESS, this table holds only the in-frame rearrangements with V and J called that TCRdb kept. Clones are partly lost; checked studies trace under half to an unresolved V gene and leave the rest unexplained. The V and J calls and clone size come from that table; D and trimming were worked out from the DNA. This sample has about 24,000 clones in its table, and around 83% of those were observed once. The ten biggest clones cover about 5% of the sample.

This clone showed up just once. The antigen it recognizes is unknown. Base qualities are missing; no much larger clone stands one base away. The sample in question was unsorted PBMCs, obtained 0.7 years before starting antiretroviral therapy. The chain is made from TRBV7-8 and TRBJ1-6, with the identity of the D gene unclear. This receptor was taken from a man aged 30-40 years with HIV. The nucleotide sequence reads TGTGCCAGCAGCCTCAAGCTACCAGGTGGTTCACCCCTCCACTTT. It specifies CASSLKLPGGSPLHF.